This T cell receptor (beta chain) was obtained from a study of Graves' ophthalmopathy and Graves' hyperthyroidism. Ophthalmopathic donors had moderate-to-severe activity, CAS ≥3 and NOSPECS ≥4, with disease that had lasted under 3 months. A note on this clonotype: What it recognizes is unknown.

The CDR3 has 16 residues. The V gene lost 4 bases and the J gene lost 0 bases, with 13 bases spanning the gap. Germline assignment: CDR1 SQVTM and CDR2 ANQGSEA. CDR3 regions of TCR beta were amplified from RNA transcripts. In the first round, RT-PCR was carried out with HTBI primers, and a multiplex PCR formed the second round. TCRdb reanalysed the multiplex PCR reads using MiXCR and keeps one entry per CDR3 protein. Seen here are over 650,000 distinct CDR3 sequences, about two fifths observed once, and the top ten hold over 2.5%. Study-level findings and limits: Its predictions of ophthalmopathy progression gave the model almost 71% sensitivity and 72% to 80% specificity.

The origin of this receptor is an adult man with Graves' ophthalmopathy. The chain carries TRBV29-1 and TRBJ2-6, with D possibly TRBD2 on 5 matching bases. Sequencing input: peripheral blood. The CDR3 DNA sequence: TGCAGCGTTGGGAGGCCAGTCTCCTCTGGGGCCAACGTCCTGACTTTC. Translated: CSVGRPVSSGANVLTF.